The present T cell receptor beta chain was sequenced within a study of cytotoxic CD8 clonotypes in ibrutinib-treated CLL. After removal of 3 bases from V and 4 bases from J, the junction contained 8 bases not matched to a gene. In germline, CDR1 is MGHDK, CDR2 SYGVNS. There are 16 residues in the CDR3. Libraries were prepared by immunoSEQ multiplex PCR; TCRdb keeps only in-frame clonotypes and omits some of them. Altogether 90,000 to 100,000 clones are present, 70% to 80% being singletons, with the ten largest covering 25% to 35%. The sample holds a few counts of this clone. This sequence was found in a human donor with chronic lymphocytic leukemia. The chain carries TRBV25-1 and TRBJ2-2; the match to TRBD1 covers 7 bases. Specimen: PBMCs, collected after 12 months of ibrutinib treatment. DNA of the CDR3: TGTGCCAGCAGTGACTACAGGGGACAGAGCACCGGGGAGCTGTTTTTT. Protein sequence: CASSDYRGQSTGELFF.